This T cell receptor beta chain was identified in a study of cytomegalovirus exposure and HLA in healthy donors. On the study more broadly: Among 150 million to 200 million T cells, an earlier analysis found 90 million to 130 million unique TCR beta sequences.

Primers included in the PCR were 60 Vbeta and 13 Jbeta primers. The data were produced by immunoSEQ multiplex PCR, yet TCRdb's version contains in-frame clones alone and is incomplete. This sample carries under 200,000 clones, roughly 73% of them seen once, and the ten largest clones take under 1.5%. The germline V and J ends were trimmed by 4 bases and 6 bases, with 17 bases remaining between them. The CDR3 is 14 amino acids. The V gene's germline CDR1 is SGHRS and CDR2 YFSETQ. The chain employs TRBV5-1 and TRBJ2-7, with D possibly being TRBD1 (6 bases). Sequences were obtained from PBMCs. This receptor was taken from a woman aged 30 to 39 in good health and CMV-seronegative. CDR3 nucleotides: TGCGCCAGCAGCCCTGGGACATTAGGAGGCGAGCAGTACTTC. Its translation is CASSPGTLGGEQYF.